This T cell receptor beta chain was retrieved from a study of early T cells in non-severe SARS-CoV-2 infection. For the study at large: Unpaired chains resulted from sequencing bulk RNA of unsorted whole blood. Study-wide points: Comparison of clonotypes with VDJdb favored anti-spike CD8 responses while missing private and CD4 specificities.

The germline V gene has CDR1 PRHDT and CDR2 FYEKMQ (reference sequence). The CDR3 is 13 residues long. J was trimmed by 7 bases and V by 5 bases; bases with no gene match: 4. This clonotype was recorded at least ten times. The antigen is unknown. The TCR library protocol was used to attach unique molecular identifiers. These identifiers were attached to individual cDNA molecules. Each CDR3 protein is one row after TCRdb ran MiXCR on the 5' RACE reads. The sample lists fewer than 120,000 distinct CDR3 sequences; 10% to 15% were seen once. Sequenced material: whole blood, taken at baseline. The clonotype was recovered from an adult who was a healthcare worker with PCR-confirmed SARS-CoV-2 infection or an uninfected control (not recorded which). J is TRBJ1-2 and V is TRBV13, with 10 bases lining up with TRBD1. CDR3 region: CASSHDRGRGYTF. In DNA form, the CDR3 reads TGTGCCAGCAGCCATGACAGGGGGCGTGGCTACACCTTC.